Following are 14 T cell receptor beta chains from one sample sequenced in a study of T cells expressing NK-cell markers. After re-calling the 5' RACE reads, TCRdb lists one entry per CDR3 protein, DNA absent. This listing includes 130,000 to 150,000 distinct CDR3 sequences. Sequencing was carried out using blood T cells: a sorted CD56 or NKG2C T cell subset, CD4+ or CD8+ T cells, or bulk PBMC T cells (not recorded which). The receptor set was obtained from a man younger than 35 in good health.

J is TRBJ2-5 and V is TRBV7-6; lacking DNA, the TRBD1 call made by TCRdb goes unchecked. Looked up from germline, CDR1 is SGHVS and CDR2 is FNYEAQ. The CDR3 sequence is 13 residues long. CDR3 loop: CASRHGGFETQYF. The full variable domain, its missing parts supplied by reference TRBV7-6 and TRBJ2-5, is GAGVSQSPRYKVTKRGQDVALRCDPISGHVSLYWYRQALGQGPEFLTYFNYEAQQDKSGLPNDRFSAERPEGSISTLTIQRTEQRDSAMYRCASRHGGFETQYFGPGTRLLVL.

The J gene is TRBJ2-1, the V gene TRBV11-2; TCRdb selects TRBD1, and the lack of DNA leaves this call unchecked. In germline, CDR1 is SGHAT, CDR2 FQNNGV. The CDR3 has 16 amino acids. CDR3 amino acids: CASSLEGAPPYNEQFF. Drawing the rest from reference TRBV11-2 and TRBJ2-1, the complete variable domain is EAGVAQSPRYKIIEKRQSVAFWCNPISGHATLYWYQQILGQGPKLLIQFQNNGVVDDSQLPKDRFSAERLKGVDSTLKIQPAKLEDSAVYLCASSLEGAPPYNEQFFGPGTRLTVL.

V gene TRBV3-1 combines with J gene TRBJ1-2. CDR1 LGHDT and CDR2 YNNKEL come from the germline V gene (reference sequence). The length of the CDR3 is 14 residues. The CDR3 reads CASSLPSANYGYTF.

V is TRBV29-1 and J is TRBJ1-2; TCRdb reports TRBD1, a call that lacks DNA to check it against. CDR1 and CDR2 from the germline V gene are SQVTM and ANQGSEA. The CDR3 consists of 14 residues. CDR3 amino acids: CSVVLLDSYYGYTF.

V and J are TRBV27 and TRBJ1-6; the TCRdb call, TRBD1, lacks DNA for checking. This CDR3 has 15 amino acids. Germline loops: CDR1 MNHEY, CDR2 SMNVEV (reference sequence). This CDR3 reads CASSDRTGRNSPLHF.

The chain joins TRBV20-1 to TRBJ2-1; TCRdb designates TRBD2, a call that cannot be tested without DNA. This CDR3 comprises 17 residues. Germline V CDR1 and CDR2: DFQATT, SNEGSKA (reference sequence). CDR3: CSARDRRTSGSYNEQFF.

The V gene is TRBV20-1, the J gene TRBJ1-3. Germline lookup yields CDR1 DFQATT and CDR2 SNEGSKA (reference sequence). This CDR3 spans 15 amino acids. The CDR3 sequence: CSARDYADPGNTIYF.

This chain uses TRBV6-1 with TRBJ1-3. Germline V gene sequence: CDR1 MNHNS, CDR2 SASEGT. This CDR3 contains 15 residues. This chain's CDR3 is CASSRDLGSGNTIYF.

The rearrangement joins TRBV19 to TRBJ2-1; the D gene TCRdb calls, TRBD2, cannot be checked with no DNA. Germline CDR1 is LNHDA and CDR2 is SQIVND (reference sequence). The CDR3 contains 15 residues. The CDR3 region is CASRTSGSAYNEQFF.

V usage is TRBV12-3 or TRBV12-4 and J usage is TRBJ2-1; TCRdb's D call of TRBD1 is untestable without DNA. CDR3 length: 13 amino acids. This chain's CDR3 is CASGGPVGNEQFF.

The V gene is TRBV20-1, the J gene TRBJ2-1; TCRdb's D call of TRBD2 is untestable without DNA. This CDR3 comprises 15 residues. Germline V gene sequence: CDR1 DFQATT, CDR2 SNEGSKA (reference sequence). The CDR3 is CSARPSASTYNEQFF.

The V and J genes are TRBV7-6 and TRBJ2-1; lacking DNA, the TRBD2 call made by TCRdb goes unchecked. This CDR3 region has 15 residues. CDR1 and CDR2 (germline): SGHVS, FNYEAQ. CDR3 sequence: CASSARVSSYNEQFF.

The chain employs TRBV11-2 and TRBJ2-7. Germline lookup yields CDR1 SGHAT and CDR2 FQNNGV. This CDR3 is 14 amino acids long. CDR3 amino acids: CASSLVAVSYEQYF.

The rearrangement links TRBV11-2 to TRBJ2-7. Germline CDR1 and CDR2: SGHAT and FQNNGV. The CDR3 runs to 12 residues. The CDR3 sequence is CASTSKDGEQYF.